This T cell receptor beta chain was observed in a study of blood T cell repertoires in COVID-19. Study details: The origin of the acute and convalescent COVID-19 samples was the United States, Italy and Spain. PBMCs, B-cell-depleted T cells, or T cells were the source of the cDNA or gDNA that made up the material.

In Seattle, patients joined the study during active infection and were tracked longitudinally. Original methodology: The authors estimated nucleated cell counts from reference gene primer amplification. Here immunoSEQ multiplex PCR was the method, and the copy in TCRdb shows in-frame clones only, minus some. For V, J and clone size, that table is used; D and trimming come from the DNA. The table lists about 350,000 clones, roughly 86% of them singletons. This clone has a single count. The CDR3 is 13 amino acids. Germline V lookup: CDR1 SGHRS, CDR2 YFSETQ. The ends lost 4 bases at V and 8 bases at J; junction bases unmatched: 5.

This sequence originates from a woman aged 70-85 years with COVID-19, enrolled during active disease. This rearrangement joins TRBV5-1 to TRBJ1-2; 10 bases align to TRBD1. Material: peripheral blood. The CDR3 DNA is TGCGCCAGCAGCCCAGACAGGGGGCGAGGCTACACCTTC. Translating it yields CASSPDRGRGYTF.